One sample yielded the 6 T cell receptor beta chains listed below, sequenced in a study of T cells in Graves' hyperthyroidism and ophthalmopathy (dated by TCRdb to about 2019). Receptor libraries were prepared by multiplex PCR. For sequencing, an Illumina HiSeq 2000 was employed. The TCR beta CDR3 regions were amplified from the RNA transcripts. The TCR CDR3 was subjected to a first round of RT-PCR using the HTBI primer set and the Qiagen OneStep RT-PCR kit. TCRdb reprocessed the public reads (quality trimming at Q25 with fastp, clone calling with MiXCR) and kept in-frame beta chains. Under each unique CDR3 protein, matching rows form one entry showing the most common genes and DNA. Present in this sample are 500,000 to 650,000 distinct CDR3 sequences, 17% of which were seen just once. The top ten clonotypes cover approximately 16% of the sample. The sequenced material came from blood. The receptors here all came from a woman between 18 and 29 years old with Graves' ophthalmopathy.

This clonotype came up a few times. This chain connects TRBV19 to TRBJ1-2; TRBD1 matches 7 bases. Germline trimming cut 1 base from V and 7 bases from J; bases unmatched to any gene: 3. The CDR3 consists of 13 residues. Germline V CDR1 and CDR2: LNHDA, SQIVND (reference sequence). CDR3 amino acids: CASSIADRVGYTF. As DNA, the CDR3 is TGTGCCAGTAGTATAGCCGACAGGGTTGGCTACACCTTC.

The gene calls are TRBV7-9 and TRBJ2-7; TRBD1 is a possible D gene (6 bases). V shed 5 bases and J shed 2 bases, with 13 bases lying between them. The germline V gene encodes CDR1 SEHNR and CDR2 FQNEAQ (reference sequence). The CDR3 is 14 amino acids. For the CDR3, the DNA is TGTGCCAGCAGCCAAGGAGACAGGACCTACGAGCAGTACTTC. It yields the protein CASSQGDRTYEQYF.

The chain uses TRBV28 and TRBJ2-7, with TRBD2 identical over 12 bases. Trimming removed 4 bases from V and 4 bases from J; junction bases left unmatched: 8. CDR1 is MDHEN and CDR2 is SYDVKM in the germline V gene. This CDR3 comprises 16 residues. CDR3 sequence reads: CASSSRLAGEGYEQYF. As DNA, the CDR3 is TGTGCCAGCAGTTCCCGACTAGCGGGAGAGGGGTACGAGCAGTACTTC.

In its sample, this clonotype was seen many times. The rearrangement joins TRBV2 to TRBJ2-7; D is ambiguous. Trimming cost V 4 bases and J 5 bases, with 6 bases left between them. This CDR3 has 11 residues. The germline CDR1 and CDR2 sequences are SNHLY and FYNNEI. CDR3 nucleotide sequence: TGTGCCAGCAGTGCAAACGACGAGCAGTACTTC. It translates to CASSANDEQYF.

The rearrangement uses TRBV7-9 and TRBJ1-2, with 9 bases fitting TRBD1. CDR3 length: 15 residues. V shed 5 bases, J shed 5 bases, and the junction held 9 bases outside the gene matches. The V gene's germline CDR1 is SEHNR and CDR2 FQNEAQ (reference sequence). CDR3: CASSKKKQGAYGYTF. The CDR3 nucleotides are TGTGCCAGCAGCAAGAAGAAACAGGGGGCGTATGGCTACACCTTC.

This clonotype was seen a few times. The chain recombines TRBV5-6 with TRBJ2-2; 12 nucleotides align to TRBD1. V was pared by 2 bases and J by 8 bases, with 10 bases of the junction left unmatched. In germline, CDR1 is SGHDT, CDR2 YYEEEE. The length of the CDR3 is 17 residues. The DNA for the CDR3 is TGTGCCAGCAGCTTCGCCGTGGGACAGGGGGCGGGAGGGGAGCTGTTTTTT. This gives the protein CASSFAVGQGAGGELFF.